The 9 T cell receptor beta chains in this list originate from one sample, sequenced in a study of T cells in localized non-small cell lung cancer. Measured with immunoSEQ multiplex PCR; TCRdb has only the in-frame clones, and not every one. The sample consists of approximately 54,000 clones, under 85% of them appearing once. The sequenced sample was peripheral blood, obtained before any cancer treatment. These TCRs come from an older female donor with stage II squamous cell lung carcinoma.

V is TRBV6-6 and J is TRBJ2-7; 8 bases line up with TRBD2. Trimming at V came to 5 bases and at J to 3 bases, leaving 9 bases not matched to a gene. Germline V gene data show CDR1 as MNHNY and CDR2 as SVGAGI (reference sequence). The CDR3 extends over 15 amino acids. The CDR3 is CASSTPGGSNYEQYF. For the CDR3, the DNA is TGTGCCAGCAGTACCCCGGGGGGGTCGAACTACGAGCAGTACTTC.

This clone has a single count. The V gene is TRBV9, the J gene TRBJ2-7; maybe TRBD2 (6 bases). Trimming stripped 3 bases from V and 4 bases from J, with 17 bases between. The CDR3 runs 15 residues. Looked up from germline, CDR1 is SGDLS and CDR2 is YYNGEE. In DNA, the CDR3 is TGTGCCAGCAGCGCTCAACATTGGGGGGATTACGAGCAGTACTTC. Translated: CASSAQHWGDYEQYF.

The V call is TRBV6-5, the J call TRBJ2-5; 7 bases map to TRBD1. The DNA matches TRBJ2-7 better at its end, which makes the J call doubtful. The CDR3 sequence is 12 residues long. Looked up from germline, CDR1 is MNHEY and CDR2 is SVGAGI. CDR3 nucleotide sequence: TGTGCCAGCAGCCGACAGGGCTACGAGCAGTACTTC. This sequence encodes CASSRQGYEQYF.

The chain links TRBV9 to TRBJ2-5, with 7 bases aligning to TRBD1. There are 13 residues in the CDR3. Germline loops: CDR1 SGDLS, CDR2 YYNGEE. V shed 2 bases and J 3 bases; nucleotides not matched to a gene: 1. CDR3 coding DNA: TGTGCCAGCAGCGTCGGGACAGAAGAGACCCAGTACTTC. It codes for CASSVGTEETQYF.

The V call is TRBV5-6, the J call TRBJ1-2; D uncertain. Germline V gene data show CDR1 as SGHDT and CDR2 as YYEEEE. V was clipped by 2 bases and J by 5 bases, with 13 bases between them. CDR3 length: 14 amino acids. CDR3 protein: CASSFDRGPYGYTF. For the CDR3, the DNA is TGTGCCAGCAGCTTCGACCGTGGACCTTATGGCTACACCTTC.

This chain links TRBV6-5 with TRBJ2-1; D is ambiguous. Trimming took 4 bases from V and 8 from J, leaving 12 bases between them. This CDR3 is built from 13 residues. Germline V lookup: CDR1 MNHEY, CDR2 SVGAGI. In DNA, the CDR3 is TGTGCCAGCAGTTTGGGTGTCCGGGATGAGCAGTTCTTC. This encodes CASSLGVRDEQFF.

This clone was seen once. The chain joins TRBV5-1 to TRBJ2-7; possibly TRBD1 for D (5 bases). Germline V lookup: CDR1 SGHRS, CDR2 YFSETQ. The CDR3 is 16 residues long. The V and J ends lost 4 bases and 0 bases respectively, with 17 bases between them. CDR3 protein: CASSRGGRSSSYEQYF. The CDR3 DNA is TGCGCCAGCAGCAGGGGCGGACGGTCGAGCTCCTACGAGCAGTACTTC.

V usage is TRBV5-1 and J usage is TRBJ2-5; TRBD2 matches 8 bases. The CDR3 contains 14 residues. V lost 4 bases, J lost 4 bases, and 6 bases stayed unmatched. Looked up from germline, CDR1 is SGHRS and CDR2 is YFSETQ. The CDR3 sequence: CASSPGTRVETQYF. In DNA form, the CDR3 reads TGCGCCAGCAGCCCCGGGACTAGGGTAGAGACCCAGTACTTC.

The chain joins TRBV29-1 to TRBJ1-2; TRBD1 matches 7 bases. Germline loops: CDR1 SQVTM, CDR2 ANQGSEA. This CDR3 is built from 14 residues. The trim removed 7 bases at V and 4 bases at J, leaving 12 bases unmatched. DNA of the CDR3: TGCAGCGCTGGGGGACAGCTACTGAGCTATGGCTACACCTTC. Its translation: CSAGGQLLSYGYTF.